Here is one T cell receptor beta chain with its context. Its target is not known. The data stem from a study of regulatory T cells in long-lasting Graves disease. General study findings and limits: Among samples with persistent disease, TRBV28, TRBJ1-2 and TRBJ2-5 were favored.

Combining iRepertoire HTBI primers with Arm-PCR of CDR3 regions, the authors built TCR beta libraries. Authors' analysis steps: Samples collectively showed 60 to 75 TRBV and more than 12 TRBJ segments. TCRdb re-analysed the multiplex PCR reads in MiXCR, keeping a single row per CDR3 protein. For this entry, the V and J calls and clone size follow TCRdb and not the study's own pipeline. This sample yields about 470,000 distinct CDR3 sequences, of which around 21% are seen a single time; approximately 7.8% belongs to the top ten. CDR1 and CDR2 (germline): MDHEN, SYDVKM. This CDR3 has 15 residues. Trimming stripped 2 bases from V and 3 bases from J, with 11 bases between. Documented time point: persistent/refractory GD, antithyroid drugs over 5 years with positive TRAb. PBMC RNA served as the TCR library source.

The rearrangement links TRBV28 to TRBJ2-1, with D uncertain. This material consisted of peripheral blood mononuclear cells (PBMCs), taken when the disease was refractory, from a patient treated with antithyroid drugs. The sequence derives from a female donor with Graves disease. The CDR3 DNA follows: TGTGCCAGCAGTTTAGTCACTCCCCTCTACAATGAGCAGTTCTTC. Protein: CASSLVTPLYNEQFF.